Sequencing of this T cell receptor (beta chain) was carried out in a study of regulatory T cells in long-lasting Graves disease. At the level of the study: Antithyroid drug intake by newly diagnosed Graves' patients had lasted under 3 months.

Sequencing libraries for TCR beta were prepared with iRepertoire HTBI primers and Arm-PCR of CDR3 regions. Using its own MiXCR run on the multiplex PCR reads, TCRdb lists one record per CDR3 protein. Among 450,000 to 600,000 distinct CDR3 sequences listed, 15% to 20% were seen once. J gave up 5 bases and V 6 bases, and 8 bases lay outside the gene matches. The length of the CDR3 is 14 residues. Germline-derived CDR1 and CDR2 are DFQATT and SNEGSKA (reference sequence). Time point in this sample: newly diagnosed GD, antithyroid drugs for less than 3 months. After RNA was extracted from PBMCs, the TCR library was made from it. Study-level findings and limits: When disease was persistent, TRBV28, TRBJ1-2 and TRBJ2-5 were the favored segments.

This clonotype was seen many times. Its cognate antigen is unknown. These data also formed part of another study, on T cells in Graves' hyperthyroidism and ophthalmopathy.

The genes are TRBV20-1 and TRBJ2-2; 8 bases are a match to TRBD1. This sequence was found in a man aged 35 to 55 with Graves disease. The source was peripheral blood mononuclear cells (PBMCs), collected at new diagnosis, from a patient treated with antithyroid drugs. CDR3 residues: CSASRTGWTGELFF. In DNA, the CDR3 is TGCAGTGCCAGCCGGACAGGGTGGACCGGGGAGCTGTTTTTT.